This T cell receptor beta chain was documented in a study of OX40 agonist ivuxolimab in advanced cancers. Describing the broader study: Ivuxolimab was an agonistic, fully human IgG2 monoclonal antibody directed against OX40 (CD134), a costimulatory receptor. The purpose of peripheral TCRbeta sequencing was to test whether ivuxolimab changed TCR sequence diversity and led to clonal T-cell expansion. In the dose-escalation cohort, roughly 80% of patients were male, and the mean age was approximately 60 years, with a range of 23 to 79. The paper reports the monotherapy dose-escalation portion (N = 52 patients) of the phase I ivuxolimab trial. Partial responses were achieved by three dose-escalation patients, of whom one had hepatocellular carcinoma and two had cutaneous melanoma. Prior anti-PD-1, anti-PD-L1 or anti-CTLA-4 therapy was permitted, and less than 45% of dose-escalation patients had received checkpoint inhibitors. Intravenous ivuxolimab was administered to patients every 2 weeks at six dose levels: 0.01, 0.1, 0.3, 1.5, 3 and 10 mg/kg. Of the approximately 50 dose-escalation patients, hepatocellular carcinoma was present in around 20, melanoma in approximately 15, renal cell carcinoma in 9 and head and neck cancer in 9. The research as a whole found: The antigen specificity of the clonally expanded peripheral T cells was not determined. Low levels of normalized T-cell clonal expansion were also seen in some nonresponding patients. Partial responders in the 0.1-3.0 mg/kg groups had among the lowest normalized peripheral clonal expansion, especially among CD8+ T cells. At doses of 0.1 to 3.0 mg/kg, clonal expansion of both CD4+ and CD8+ T cells in blood was seen between baseline and week 6. After ivuxolimab, CD8+ T cells had more expanded clones than CD4+ T cells on average.

Note on this clone: The antigen this receptor binds is unknown. No base-level quality is on record; no much larger clone is a single base apart.

Patients with a history of autoimmune disease or receiving systemic immunosuppression were excluded from the trial. Peripheral blood for TCR sequencing was drawn from every dose cohort at baseline, at cycle 4 day 1 and at cycle 7 day 1. The samples were taken from a phase I, first-in-human, multicenter, open-label dose-escalation trial of ivuxolimab. Adults with locally advanced or metastatic head and neck squamous cell, hepatocellular, melanoma or renal cell carcinoma were enrolled in the trial. Before TCR sequencing, CD4+ and CD8+ T cells were separately sorted from peripheral blood. To sequence the TCRbeta CDR3 region, genomic DNA was isolated from the sorted cells. The immunoSEQ Assay was used to sequence the TCRbeta CDR3 regions. TCRdb took over this immuneACCESS table, retaining in-frame rearrangements with V and J assigned. Such tables are incomplete; in checked studies, under half of the missing clones stem from an unresolved V gene, and the remainder is unexplained. The sample has tens of thousands of clones on record, approximately 80% of them singletons. The ten most abundant clones make up 1.2% to 1.5% of the sample.

The clonotype originates from an adult with an advanced solid tumor such as melanoma, head and neck, liver or kidney cancer. The material was CD4+ or CD8+ T cells sorted from blood, obtained in a trial of the OX40 agonist ivuxolimab.

In nucleotides, the sequence is TGCGCCAGCAGTGGGGGGGCGGGGGGAAGCCAGTACTTC. This translates into CASSGGAGGSQYF. This chain joins TRBV10-2 to TRBJ2-5; the junction holds 8 bases that match TRBD2. Via the germline V gene, CDR1 is WSHSY and CDR2 SAAADI. Taken from cysteine to phenylalanine, the CDR3 has 13 residues. The read is trimmed to its CDR3 DNA, 39 bases read in frame from base 1. V loses 4 bases at its end and J loses 10 bases; junction bases beyond the gene matches: 8.